These T cell receptor beta chains were read from a single sample in a study of blood T cells in healthy people across ages. Each CDR3 protein is one row after TCRdb ran MiXCR on the 5' RACE reads. The sample has about 780,000 distinct CDR3 sequences, around half seen once. The sequenced sample consisted of blood. The receptors here all came from a man older than 75 in good health. Both conserved end residues are part of each CDR3. D genes are given only for firm matches. Size tells how often a clone was seen (once, few, many) or the class of an expanded clone, and some rows leave it out.

TRBJ2-5 TRBV6-5 few NA CASSYFQQETQYF TGTGCCAGCAGTTACTTTCAGCAAGAGACCCAGTACTTC
TRBJ2-1 TRBV6-1 few TRBD2 CASRPNVGLASYNEQFF TGTGCCAGCAGACCCAACGTGGGACTAGCGTCGTACAATGAGCAGTTCTTC
TRBJ2-7 TRBV20-1 NA TRBD2 CSAKPFLAGEFEQYF TGCAGTGCTAAACCTTTCCTAGCGGGGGAGTTCGAGCAGTACTTC
TRBJ2-3 TRBV30 NA NA CAWSVGDTGTQYF TGTGCCTGGAGTGTAGGGGACACAGGTACGCAGTATTTT
TRBJ1-4 TRBV12-3/TRBV12-4 NA NA CASSLSGGRGEKLFF TGTGCCAGCAGTTTAAGTGGAGGGCGGGGTGAAAAACTGTTTTTT
TRBJ2-6 TRBV27 NA NA CASSFLGPGANVLTF TGTGCCAGCAGTTTTTTGGGCCCTGGGGCCAACGTCCTGACTTTC
TRBJ2-1 TRBV14 NA NA CASSRSSHEQFF TGTGCCAGCAGCCGGAGTAGCCATGAGCAGTTCTTC
TRBJ2-7 TRBV20-1 NA NA CSAISRQQYF TGCAGTGCTATATCCCGGCAACAGTACTTC
TRBJ2-4 TRBV27 NA NA CASRWQGNNIQYF TGTGCCAGCAGGTGGCAGGGCAATAACATTCAGTACTTC
TRBJ1-1 TRBV7-8 NA NA CASSLGINTEAFF TGTGCCAGCAGCTTGGGGATTAACACTGAAGCTTTCTTT
TRBJ2-5 TRBV9 NA NA CASSVGGRSSQETQYF TGTGCCAGCAGCGTAGGGGGGCGCTCTAGCCAAGAGACCCAGTACTTC
TRBJ2-5 TRBV6-5 NA NA CASSHPGEELQETQYF TGTGCCAGCAGTCACCCCGGGGAGGAGCTACAAGAGACCCAGTACTTC
TRBJ1-5 TRBV28 few TRBD1 CASRQGRGLNQPQHF TGTGCCAGCAGACAGGGGAGAGGGCTTAATCAGCCCCAGCATTTT
TRBJ2-7 TRBV5-1 NA NA CASSLGPIASEQYF TGCGCCAGCAGCTTGGGACCGATCGCCTCCGAGCAGTACTTC
TRBJ1-4 TRBV12-3/TRBV12-4 NA NA CASSLTSGRNEKLFF TGTGCCAGCAGTTTAACGTCGGGCCGTAATGAAAAACTGTTTTTT
TRBJ1-2 TRBV24-1 NA NA CATCDLGGLYGYTF TGTGCCACCTGTGATTTGGGGGGCCTCTATGGCTACACCTTC
TRBJ2-3 TRBV20-1 few TRBD2 CSAQTSGGSTDTQYF TGCAGTGCTCAGACTAGCGGAGGAAGCACAGATACGCAGTATTTT
TRBJ2-5 TRBV28 NA NA CASSLTPKAMGETQYF TGTGCCAGCAGTTTAACCCCAAAGGCGATGGGGGAGACCCAGTACTTC
TRBJ1-4 TRBV20-1 few TRBD1 CSARPGQVGEKLFF TGCAGTGCTAGACCCGGACAGGTCGGGGAAAAACTGTTTTTT
TRBJ1-4 TRBV15 few TRBD1 CATFSGQKNEKLFF TGTGCCACCTTCTCGGGACAGAAGAATGAAAAACTGTTTTTT
TRBJ2-7 TRBV7-2 NA TRBD2 CAGSGGRQFYEQYF TGTGCCGGCAGCGGGGGACGGCAATTCTACGAGCAGTACTTC
TRBJ1-4 TRBV9 NA TRBD1 CASSVEGGSNEKLFF TGTGCCAGCAGCGTAGAAGGGGGCTCGAATGAAAAACTGTTTTTT
TRBJ2-7 TRBV7-2 NA NA CASSLSGQGKNEQYF TGTGCCAGCAGCTTAAGTGGGCAGGGAAAGAACGAGCAGTACTTC
TRBJ2-4 TRBV27 NA TRBD1 CASSYRGQTLEIAKNIQYF TGTGCCAGCAGTTACAGGGGGCAAACGCTTGAGATAGCCAAAAACATTCAGTACTTC
TRBJ2-1 TRBV20-1 NA NA CSAENGISSREQFF TGCAGTGCTGAGAACGGGATCTCCTCCAGGGAGCAGTTCTTC
TRBJ2-3 TRBV6-1 NA TRBD1 CASIDRGVGTDTQYF TGTGCCAGCATTGACAGGGGAGTGGGGACAGATACGCAGTATTTT
TRBJ2-5 TRBV30 few NA CASPGANQETQYF TGTGCCTCCCCGGGGGCTAACCAAGAGACCCAGTACTTC
TRBJ2-2 TRBV7-3 NA NA CASSLQPVSNTGELFF TGTGCCAGCAGCTTACAGCCAGTTTCGAACACCGGGGAGCTGTTTTTT